This passage covers 31 T cell receptor beta chains from one sample sequenced in a study of lymphopenia after photon versus proton radiotherapy. Only in-frame clones appear in the TCRdb table, and some are missing; sequencing was by immunoSEQ multiplex PCR. The sample lists more than 70,000 clones, around four fifths occurring once. Sample: peripheral blood, taken from a patient treated with proton-based radiotherapy. The receptors were gathered from a man aged 60 to 69 with pancreatic cancer.

The chain recombines TRBV28 with TRBJ2-1; D gene uncertain. Trimming stripped 7 bases from V and 3 bases from J, with 10 bases between. CDR3 length: 13 residues. Germline loops: CDR1 MDHEN, CDR2 SYDVKM. The CDR3 nucleotides read TGTGCCAGCAACAACGCCAACTACAATGAGCAGTTCTTC. Protein: CASNNANYNEQFF.

J is TRBJ1-4 and V is TRBV6-1; 9 nucleotides match TRBD1. The CDR3 sequence is 16 residues long. V shed 4 bases and J 5 bases; nucleotides not matched to a gene: 8. Per the germline V gene, CDR1 is MNHNS and CDR2 is SASEGT. The CDR3 loop reads CASSVQRTGVNEKLFF. The CDR3 nucleotides are TGTGCCAGCAGTGTGCAGAGGACAGGGGTAAATGAAAAACTGTTTTTT.

This clone was seen once. The chain links TRBV30 to TRBJ2-2, with 10 bases matching TRBD2. This CDR3 spans 17 amino acids. With V trimmed by 0 bases and J by 5 bases, 9 bases remained unmatched. From germline, CDR1 is GTSNPN and CDR2 SVGIG (reference sequence). This CDR3 reads CAWSVRLAGVGTGELFF. CDR3 sequence (DNA): TGTGCCTGGAGTGTACGGCTAGCGGGGGTTGGTACCGGGGAGCTGTTTTTT.

The CDR3 sequence is CAWSVLSGLVGNEQYF. The CDR3 DNA reads as TGTGCCTGGAGTGTATTATCGGGCCTGGTCGGAAACGAGCAGTACTTC. The chain couples TRBV30 to TRBJ2-7; the D is unclear. Germline CDR1 GTSNPN, CDR2 SVGIG (reference sequence). This CDR3 spans 16 amino acids. With 0 bases removed from V and 5 bases from J, the gap between germline ends came to 20 bases. Using reference TRBV30 and TRBJ2-7 for the parts outside the CDR3, the full variable domain is SQTIHQWPATLVQPVGSPLSLECTVEGTSNPNLYWYRQAAGRGLQLLFYSVGIGQISSEVPQNLSASRPQDRQFILSSKKLLLSDSGFYLCAWSVLSGLVGNEQYFGPGTRLTVT.

V is TRBV29-1 and J is TRBJ2-5, with a possible D match to TRBD2 (5 bases). The ends were cut back, 4 bases at V and 5 bases at J, with 11 bases in the middle. The CDR3 contains 12 residues. Germline CDR1 SQVTM, CDR2 ANQGSEA. CDR3 DNA sequence: TGCAGCGTTGTTAGGACTGGGGAGACCCAGTACTTC. Its protein product is CSVVRTGETQYF.

This clone was observed a few times. The same CDR3 also results from other DNA sequences found in this sample. The chain uses TRBV19 and TRBJ1-5; maybe TRBD1 (5 bases). Trimming shortened V by 5 bases and J by 2 bases, and 10 bases separated the two germline ends. The length of the CDR3 is 14 residues. Germline V gives CDR1 LNHDA, CDR2 SQIVND (reference sequence). The CDR3 nucleotides read TGTGCCAGTAGTCGGCAGGGAGGCAATCAGCCCCAGCATTTT. Its translation: CASSRQGGNQPQHF. The complete variable domain, with remaining parts taken from reference TRBV19 and TRBJ1-5, reads DGGITQSPKYLFRKEGQNVTLSCEQNLNHDAMYWYRQDPGQGLRLIYYSQIVNDFQKGDIAEGYSVSREKKESFPLTVTSAQKNPTAFYLCASSRQGGNQPQHFGDGTRLSIL.

The V gene is TRBV5-1, the J gene TRBJ2-3; 11 bases match TRBD1. Germline V CDR1 and CDR2: SGHRS, YFSETQ. The ends lost 4 bases at V and 3 bases at J; junction bases unmatched: 4. The CDR3 length is 15 residues. In DNA form, the CDR3 reads TGCGCCAGCAGCGTGGGACAGGGGGTAACAGATACGCAGTATTTT. This translates into CASSVGQGVTDTQYF.

The CDR3 loop reads CASSNIPRTGTDTQYF. The CDR3 DNA is TGCGCCAGCAGCAACATTCCCCGGACAGGCACAGATACGCAGTATTTT. The rearrangement links TRBV5-1 to TRBJ2-3, with a tentative D call TRBD1 (6 bases). Trimming left V 4 bases short and J 1 base short, with 16 bases between. Germline loops: CDR1 SGHRS, CDR2 YFSETQ. There are 16 residues in the CDR3. Full variable domain (remainder filled in from reference TRBV5-1 and TRBJ2-3): KAGVTQTPRYLIKTRGQQVTLSCSPISGHRSVSWYQQTPGQGLQFLFEYFSETQRNKGNFPGRFSGRQFSNSRSEMNVSTLELGDSALYLCASSNIPRTGTDTQYFGPGTRLTVL.

This clone was seen just once. The chain couples TRBV27 to TRBJ1-1; D ambiguous. CDR1 and CDR2 (germline): MNHEY, SMNVEV (reference sequence). The CDR3 has 14 residues. The ends were cut back, 5 bases at V and 1 base at J, with 11 bases in the middle. For the CDR3, the DNA is TGTGCCAGCAGTCCCAGGCAGGCGAACACTGAAGCTTTCTTT. Amino acid sequence: CASSPRQANTEAFF.

The rearrangement uses TRBV5-6 and TRBJ2-4; D not resolved. Looked up from germline, CDR1 is SGHDT and CDR2 is YYEEEE. The CDR3 spans 15 residues. The V end lost 1 base, the J end lost 5 bases, and 13 bases lay between the germline ends. As DNA, the CDR3 is TGTGCCAGCAGCTTGTGGAGTAAGGTCCAAAACATTCAGTACTTC. Translating it yields CASSLWSKVQNIQYF. Based on the CDR3 plus reference TRBV5-6 and TRBJ2-4, the full variable domain is DAGVTQSPTHLIKTRGQQVTLRCSPKSGHDTVSWYQQALGQGPQFIFQYYEEEERQRGNFPDRFSGHQFPNYSSELNVNALLLGDSALYLCASSLWSKVQNIQYFGAGTRLSVL.

This chain joins TRBV20-1 and TRBJ1-1; weak D call: TRBD1 (6 bases). V lost 2 bases and J 8 bases, leaving 9 bases between the germline ends. The CDR3 spans 11 residues. The germline V gene encodes CDR1 DFQATT and CDR2 SNEGSKA (reference sequence). The CDR3 spells CSARHGGEAFF. The CDR3 nucleotides are TGCAGTGCTAGACATGGGGGCGAAGCTTTCTTT.

This clone has just a few counts. The chain recombines TRBV9 with TRBJ2-7, with D unclear. Germline-derived CDR1 and CDR2 are SGDLS and YYNGEE. The CDR3 contains 15 residues. V dropped 2 bases and J dropped 2 bases, with 14 bases sitting between them. The CDR3 region has the DNA TGTGCCAGCAGCGTCCAAGACGCAGGCACCTACGAGCAGTACTTC. This gives the protein CASSVQDAGTYEQYF.

The CDR3 loop reads CASSSRTMNTEAFF. CDR3 nucleotides: TGTGCCAGTAGCTCCAGAACAATGAACACTGAAGCTTTCTTT. The chain links TRBV19 to TRBJ1-1; unclear D gene. Between the trimmed V and J ends, which lost 6 bases and 0 bases, there was a span of 11 bases. Germline-derived CDR1 and CDR2 are LNHDA and SQIVND (reference sequence). The CDR3 spans 14 residues.

The chain carries TRBV7-2 and TRBJ1-1; 8 positions match TRBD1. Germline CDR1 and CDR2: SGHTA and FQGNSA. The trim removed 5 bases at V and 1 base at J, leaving 3 bases unmatched. The CDR3 totals 14 residues. CDR3 protein: CASSNRGGNTEAFF. CDR3 sequence (DNA): TGTGCCAGCAGCAACAGGGGGGGGAACACTGAAGCTTTCTTT. The full variable domain, with the rest looked up from reference TRBV7-2 and TRBJ1-1, is GAGVSQSPSNKVTEKGKDVELRCDPISGHTALYWYRQSLGQGLEFLIYFQGNSAPDKSGLPSDRFSAERTGGSVSTLTIQRTQQEDSAVYLCASSNRGGNTEAFFGQGTRLTVV.

The CDR3 sequence: CAWSPSRFNYGYTF. The CDR3 DNA sequence: TGTGCCTGGAGTCCATCACGGTTTAACTATGGCTACACCTTC. V usage is TRBV30 and J usage is TRBJ1-2; D ambiguous. Trimming cost V 2 bases and J 1 base, with 11 bases left between them. The CDR3 is 14 residues long. Looked up from germline, CDR1 is GTSNPN and CDR2 is SVGIG (reference sequence).

V and J are TRBV7-8 and TRBJ1-3; D call uncertain. CDR3 length equals 15 residues. Trimming took off 0 bases at V and 0 bases at J, with 6 bases between the two ends. Germline assignment: CDR1 SGHVS and CDR2 FQNEAQ. This CDR3 is CASSLALGSGNTIYF. CDR3 DNA sequence: TGTGCCAGCAGCTTAGCATTGGGCTCTGGAAACACCATATATTTT.

This clone was picked up a small number of times. The chain carries TRBV11-2 and TRBJ2-3; 8 bases are shared with TRBD1. The germline gives CDR1 SGHAT, CDR2 FQNNGV. This CDR3 is built from 16 residues. V gave up 0 bases and J gave up 1 base; unmatched junction bases: 3. This CDR3 is CASSLEGGQGTDTQYF. The CDR3 region has the DNA TGTGCCAGCAGCTTAGAGGGGGGACAGGGCACAGATACGCAGTATTTT.

The chain combines TRBV19 with TRBJ2-5; no clear D gene. Germline values: CDR1 LNHDA, CDR2 SQIVND (reference sequence). Trimming left V 6 bases short and J 1 base short, with 12 bases between. This CDR3 is 14 amino acids long. The CDR3 loop reads CASRRNLGQETQYF. CDR3 coding DNA: TGTGCCAGTAGGAGGAACCTAGGCCAAGAGACCCAGTACTTC.

The gene calls are TRBV7-8 and TRBJ2-2; D not resolved. Germline V lookup: CDR1 SGHVS, CDR2 FQNEAQ. Between the trimmed V and J ends, which lost 0 bases and 4 bases, there was a span of 12 bases. There are 16 residues in the CDR3. Here the CDR3 DNA reads TGTGCCAGCAGCTTAGCCGCAACGAAGAGCACCGGGGAGCTGTTTTTT. As protein: CASSLAATKSTGELFF.

The rearrangement uses TRBV7-2 and TRBJ2-7; 7 bases align to TRBD2. The ends lost 5 bases at V and 4 bases at J; junction bases unmatched: 17. The CDR3 totals 17 residues. Germline V gene data show CDR1 as SGHTA and CDR2 as FQGNSA. CDR3 coding DNA: TGTGCCAGCAGCCCCCCCGGGGGAGCGGGAAAAGGGTACGAGCAGTACTTC. Translation gives CASSPPGGAGKGYEQYF.

The V and J genes are TRBV6-1 and TRBJ2-5; maybe TRBD2 (6 bases). Near its end, the DNA agrees better with TRBJ2-7, so the J call may be wrong. CDR1 and CDR2 from the germline V gene are MNHNS and SASEGT. The CDR3 contains 13 residues. The CDR3 sequence: CASSVAGTYEQYF. The CDR3 DNA reads TGTGCCAGCAGTGTGGCGGGGACCTACGAGCAGTACTTC.

This rearrangement joins TRBV28 to TRBJ2-5; 8 bases match TRBD2. The CDR3 is 18 amino acids. V shed 6 bases and J 2 bases; nucleotides not matched to a gene: 17. Germline V lookup: CDR1 MDHEN, CDR2 SYDVKM. The CDR3 region is CASSTIRPGLEPQETQYF. The DNA for the CDR3 is TGTGCCAGCAGCACAATCCGACCGGGACTAGAACCTCAAGAGACCCAGTACTTC.

The V and J genes are TRBV6-5 and TRBJ2-7; 12 positions agree with TRBD2. This CDR3 has 15 amino acids. The ends lost 6 bases at V and 3 bases at J; junction bases unmatched: 6. Germline values: CDR1 MNHEY, CDR2 SVGAGI. The CDR3 DNA follows: TGTGCCAGCAGCTCATGGACTAGCGGGAACTACGAGCAGTACTTC. Amino acid sequence: CASSSWTSGNYEQYF.

The chain uses TRBV29-1 and TRBJ1-2, with D hard to call. V lost 4 bases to trimming and J lost 6 bases, with 12 bases between them. Germline assignment: CDR1 SQVTM and CDR2 ANQGSEA. The CDR3 consists of 12 residues. The CDR3 sequence: CSVAAHPDGYTF. The DNA of the CDR3 is TGCAGCGTTGCGGCCCACCCGGATGGCTACACCTTC.

The CDR3 DNA follows: TGTGCCAGCAGCCCGACTGTAAATGAAAAACTGTTTTTT. It is translated as CASSPTVNEKLFF. V usage is TRBV6-5 and J usage is TRBJ1-4; D is unresolved. The germline V and J ends were trimmed by 6 bases and 5 bases, with 10 bases remaining between them. The germline gives CDR1 MNHEY, CDR2 SVGAGI. This CDR3 region has 13 residues.

The rearrangement uses TRBV5-4 and TRBJ2-3; TRBD2 aligns across 8 bases. The CDR3 consists of 15 residues. The V gene's germline CDR1 is SGHNT and CDR2 YYREEE (reference sequence). Trimming removed 4 bases from V and 1 base from J; junction bases left unmatched: 5. CDR3 in amino acids: CASSRSGGGTDTQYF. The CDR3 region has the DNA TGTGCCAGCAGCCGATCCGGGGGGGGCACAGATACGCAGTATTTT. The full variable domain, its missing parts supplied by reference TRBV5-4 and TRBJ2-3, is ETGVTQSPTHLIKTRGQQVTLRCSSQSGHNTVSWYQQALGQGPQFIFQYYREEENGRGNFPPRFSGLQFPNYSSELNVNALELDDSALYLCASSRSGGGTDTQYFGPGTRLTVL.

The gene calls are TRBV2 and TRBJ2-5; the D is unclear. The end of the DNA aligns better with TRBJ2-7, so the J call may be wrong. The V gene's germline CDR1 is SNHLY and CDR2 FYNNEI. The CDR3 sequence is 11 residues long. DNA of the CDR3: TGTGCCAGCTCCCTCAGGAACGAGCAGTACTTC. This encodes CASSLRNEQYF.

The chain is built from TRBV5-1 and TRBJ1-1; D is undetermined. The CDR3 has 16 residues. The ends were cut back, 0 bases at V and 0 bases at J, with 12 bases in the middle. CDR1 SGHRS and CDR2 YFSETQ come from the germline V gene. The CDR3 reads CASSLGGLSMNTEAFF. The CDR3 region has the DNA TGCGCCAGCAGCTTGGGCGGCCTAAGTATGAACACTGAAGCTTTCTTT.

This clone has only a few counts. The rearrangement links TRBV7-9 to TRBJ2-2; the match to TRBD2 covers 8 bases. This CDR3 is 14 amino acids long. CDR1 and CDR2 (germline): SEHNR, FQNEAQ (reference sequence). V was clipped by 6 bases and J by 9 bases; unmatched bases: 9. The CDR3 region is CASRLSGSFRELFF. CDR3 nucleotides: TGTGCCAGCAGACTCAGCGGGAGCTTTCGGGAGCTGTTTTTT.

CDR3: CASRTEEGGTDTQYF. DNA of the CDR3: TGTGCCAGCAGAACCGAAGAGGGTGGCACAGATACGCAGTATTTT. The chain couples TRBV6-6 to TRBJ2-3; D is possibly TRBD2 (5 bases). Germline assignment: CDR1 MNHNY and CDR2 SVGAGI (reference sequence). The CDR3 extends over 15 amino acids. V shed 6 bases and J shed 1 base, with 14 bases lying between them.

This chain joins TRBV28 and TRBJ2-5; 10 bases match TRBD1. The V and J ends lost 6 bases and 5 bases, in that order; junction bases with no gene match: 9. From germline, CDR1 is MDHEN and CDR2 SYDVKM. The CDR3 loop spans 15 amino acids. CDR3 DNA sequence: TGTGCCAGCAGACCCCAGACAGGGGGCTCGGAGACCCAGTACTTC. This encodes CASRPQTGGSETQYF.